The clone carrying this T cell receptor beta chain was observed a handful of times. Its antigen is as yet unknown. This sample was included in a study of CD8+CD57+ T cells in acquired aplastic anemia. Patients selected for sequencing had displayed CD8+CD57+ cell expansion by flow cytometry. Study outcomes and limitations: Shared by patients and controls, twenty-nine CD8+ CDR3s were abundant in patients.

Profiling that covered TCR beta VDJ and CDR3 relied on genomic DNA as its template. MiXCR, applied by TCRdb to the reads, yields one record per CDR3 protein. The sample yields about 190,000 distinct CDR3 sequences, under 55% seen once. The TCR comes from a human donor with aplastic anemia. Sequenced material: sorted CD4+, CD8+, or CD8+CD57+ T cells (not recorded which) from PBMCs.

CDR3 nucleotides: TGTGCCAGCTCATTCAACAGGGGAGGCGAGACCCAGTACTTC. It translates to CASSFNRGGETQYF. The V call is TRBV18, the J call TRBJ2-5; TRBD1 is a possible D gene (7 bases). The germline gives CDR1 KGHSH, CDR2 LQKENI. V shed 5 bases and J shed 5 bases, with 15 bases lying between them. The CDR3 extends over 14 amino acids. Full variable domain (outside the CDR3, taken from reference TRBV18 and TRBJ2-5): NAGVMQNPRHLVRRRGQEARLRCSPMKGHSHVYWYRQLPEEGLKFMVYLQKENIIDESGMPKERFSAEFPKEGPSILRIQQVVRGDSAAYFCASSFNRGGETQYFGPGTRLLVL.